The following is a T cell receptor beta chain sequence with its context. Antigen specificity is unknown. TCRdb independently ran MiXCR on the reads; one entry per CDR3 protein. In the table there are approximately 200,000 distinct CDR3 sequences, roughly 27% of which are singletons. The sample is drawn from a study of T cell repertoires in cytomegalovirus infection. Study overall: Public TCR beta signatures indicated both CMV infection and matching HLA type.

Findings of the study overall: Dominating the ex vivo response were HLA-C-restricted CMV-specific TCR beta clonotypes.

Sequencing input: PBMCs. The receptor was isolated from a human donor in good health (CMV status not recorded). Some clones in this sample may be carry-over from other donors' samples.

DNA for the CDR3: TGCAGTGCTAGAGAAGGACAGGGCTTTAAACTGTTTTTT. Encoded protein: CSAREGQGFKLFF. The chain uses TRBV20-1 and TRBJ1-4, with 8 positions matching TRBD1. There are 13 residues in the CDR3. V dropped 0 bases and J dropped 11; count of bases not matched to a gene: 5. Germline CDR1 reads DFQATT; CDR2 reads SNEGSKA (reference sequence).